This T cell receptor (beta chain) emerged from a study of T cell repertoires in cytomegalovirus infection. The CDR3 sequence is 15 residues long. The germline V gene encodes CDR1 MGHRA and CDR2 YSYEKL. Trimming left V 1 base short and J 7 bases short, with 14 bases between. This clonotype was seen ten or more times. Using its own MiXCR run on the reads, TCRdb lists one record per CDR3 protein. The sample has 65,000 to 95,000 distinct CDR3 sequences; about 3.8% are singletons. The V and J genes are TRBV4-1 and TRBJ2-1; possible D gene TRBD2, 6 bases. Sequencing used PBMCs. The TCR sequence derives from a human donor in good health (CMV status not recorded). Some clones in this sample may be carry-over from other donors' samples. CDR3 DNA sequence: TGCGCCAGCAGCCAAGCTTGGAGGGGACGGAATGAGCAGTTCTTC. Protein sequence: CASSQAWRGRNEQFF.